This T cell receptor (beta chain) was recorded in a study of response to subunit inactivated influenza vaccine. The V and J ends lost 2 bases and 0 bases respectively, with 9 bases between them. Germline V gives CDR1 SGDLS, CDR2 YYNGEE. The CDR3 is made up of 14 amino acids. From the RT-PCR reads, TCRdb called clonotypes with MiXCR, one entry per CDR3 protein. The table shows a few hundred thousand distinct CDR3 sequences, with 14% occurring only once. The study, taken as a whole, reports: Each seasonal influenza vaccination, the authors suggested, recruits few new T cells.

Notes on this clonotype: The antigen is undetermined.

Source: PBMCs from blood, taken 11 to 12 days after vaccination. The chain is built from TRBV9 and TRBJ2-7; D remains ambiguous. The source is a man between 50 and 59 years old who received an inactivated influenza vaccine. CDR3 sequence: CASSVNMNSYEQYF. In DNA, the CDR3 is TGTGCCAGCAGCGTCAACATGAACTCCTACGAGCAGTACTTC.